The clone carrying this T cell receptor beta chain was recorded a few times. TCR beta CDR3 regions were amplified from RNA. Using the HTBI primer set, a first-round RT-PCR was run on the TCR CDR3. TCRdb recomputed calls from the multiplex PCR reads with MiXCR, one row per CDR3 protein. The sample gives nearly 750,000 distinct CDR3 sequences, approximately 40% of which show up once; 31% is in the top ten. This specimen belongs to a study of T cells in Graves' hyperthyroidism and ophthalmopathy. This CDR3 region has 16 residues. The germline V and J ends were trimmed by 2 bases and 0 bases, with 13 bases remaining between them.

The material sequenced was blood. This rearrangement joins TRBV12-3 or TRBV12-4 to TRBJ1-1; D gene unclear. This TCR was recovered from a woman between 40 and 55 years old with Graves' hyperthyroidism. The CDR3 loop reads CASSLFPVPMNTEAFF. Written as DNA, the CDR3 is TGTGCCAGCAGTTTATTCCCGGTGCCGATGAACACTGAAGCTTTCTTT.